This TCR beta chain was captured by sequencing in a study of CD8 T cells in Susac syndrome. It was with random hexamers that about 0.45 to 1 ug RNA was reverse transcribed. A multiplex approach, immunoSEQ multiplex PCR, amplified TCR beta CDR3 across 54 Vbeta and 13 Jbeta. TCRdb re-derived calls from the immunoSEQ multiplex PCR reads in MiXCR, one entry per CDR3 protein. The data contain about 140,000 distinct CDR3 sequences, approximately 95% of them singletons. Sequencing targeted TCR beta in T cells from blood (CD8+ and CD4+). Patients with stable or active relapsing-remitting disease, all of them treatment-naive, made up the multiple sclerosis controls. CD8+ and CD4+ T cells were negatively isolated; TEMRA cells were FACS-enriched. The source material was CD4+ T cells from PBMCs. The sequence was obtained from a human donor with multiple sclerosis.

The CDR3 sequence: CASSNFLAGGLDTQYF. CDR3 nucleotides: TGTGCCAGCAGTAATTTCCTAGCGGGAGGACTAGATACGCAGTATTTT. V usage is TRBV28 and J usage is TRBJ2-3; 11 nucleotides agree with TRBD2. CDR3 size: 16 residues. V was pared by 5 bases and J by 5 bases, with 9 bases of the junction left unmatched. CDR1 MDHEN and CDR2 SYDVKM come from the germline V gene.